The 6 T cell receptor beta chains below all came from one sample that was sequenced in a study of CD8+ T cells in alopecia areata. Sequencing templates came from extracted RNA that was reverse transcribed into cDNA. TCRdb's table, derived via immunoSEQ multiplex PCR, lists solely in-frame clones and lacks some. The data show 150,000 or so clones, under 60% seen once. The source material was CD4+ T cells sorted from blood, sampled at week 0. Source of these receptors: a human donor with alopecia areata.

This sequence joins TRBV7-9 and TRBJ1-4; D is perhaps TRBD1 (6 bases). Per germline, CDR1 SEHNR and CDR2 FQNEAQ (reference sequence). This CDR3 comprises 16 residues. Trimming took off 1 base at V and 7 bases at J, with 16 bases between the two ends. CDR3 amino acids: CASSLGAQGLAEKLFF. The CDR3 DNA reads TGTGCCAGCAGCTTAGGGGCGCAGGGGTTAGCTGAAAAACTGTTTTTT.

This clone was found many times. The same CDR3 arises from other DNA sequences in this sample as well. The chain employs TRBV27 and TRBJ1-1; TRBD1 matches at 7 bases. CDR3 length: 14 residues. CDR1 and CDR2 (germline): MNHEY, SMNVEV (reference sequence). Trimming removed 2 bases from V and 3 bases from J; junction bases left unmatched: 3. The CDR3: CASSLTGADTEAFF. The CDR3 DNA reads TGTGCCAGCAGTTTAACAGGGGCCGACACTGAAGCTTTCTTT.

The V gene is TRBV1, the J gene TRBJ2-1; the table names TRBD2, a call not compared with the DNA. TRBV1 is a listed pseudogene. The CDR3 is made up of 9 amino acids. DNA of the CDR3: TGCACCAGCACCCAAATCCGGTTCTTC. Its translation: CTSTQIRFF.

This chain links TRBV19 with TRBJ2-1; 11 nucleotides align to TRBD2. V trimming: 3 bases; J trimming: 2 bases; junction bases outside the gene matches: 3. Germline V gives CDR1 LNHDA, CDR2 SQIVND (reference sequence). The CDR3 extends over 16 amino acids. Written as DNA, the CDR3 is TGTGCCAGTAGTATGTCTAGCGGGGGGCCCTACAATGAGCAGTTCTTC. Translation: CASSMSSGGPYNEQFF.

CDR3 loop: CASSQRGTSANYEQYF. The CDR3 coding sequence is TGTGCCAGCAGCCAAAGGGGGACTAGCGCAAACTACGAGCAGTACTTC. The chain employs TRBV6-6 and TRBJ2-7; TRBD2 matches 10 bases. The CDR3 runs 16 residues. Trimming took 6 bases from V and 3 from J; bases not matched to a gene: 11. Per the germline V gene, CDR1 is MNHNY and CDR2 is SVGAGI (reference sequence).

This chain's CDR3 is CASGWGGGYEQYF. CDR3 DNA sequence: TGTGCCAGCGGGTGGGGAGGAGGCTACGAGCAGTACTTC. The rearrangement uses TRBV25-1 and TRBJ2-7; weak D call: TRBD2 (6 bases). There are 13 residues in the CDR3. Germline V gene lookup returns CDR1 MGHDK and CDR2 SYGVNS. The V and J ends lost 8 bases and 3 bases respectively, with 14 bases between them.